Presented here are 29 T cell receptor beta chains from one specimen sequenced in a study of molecular identifiers for immune sequencing clone quantification. In TCRdb, the PCR reads were re-called with MiXCR into one record per CDR3 protein. The sample has approximately 97,000 distinct CDR3 sequences; under 40% are singletons. Sequencing was performed on naive CD8+ T cells from blood, with Jurkat cell RNA spiked in. Indicated subset: FACS-sorted CD8+CD4-CCR7+CD45RA+ naive T cells. These TCRs come from a human donor in good health. Some libraries in this study had Jurkat cell RNA spiked in.

This clonotype was detected only a few times. The J gene is TRBJ1-6, the V gene TRBV6-5, with D tentatively TRBD1 (6 bases). The V gene's germline CDR1 is MNHEY and CDR2 SVGAGI. V was shortened by 2 bases and J by 7 bases, with 15 bases between the two germline ends. The length of the CDR3 is 16 residues. Here the CDR3 reads CASSYEGGGPNSPLHF. The CDR3 DNA reads TGTGCCAGCAGTTACGAGGGGGGGGGTCCCAATTCACCCCTCCACTTT.

The chain recombines TRBV9 with TRBJ2-3, with D possibly TRBD1 on 6 matching bases. This CDR3 is 15 amino acids long. V dropped 4 bases and J dropped 0 bases, with 12 bases sitting between them. In germline, CDR1 is SGDLS, CDR2 YYNGEE. The CDR3 spells CASSPGVASTDTQYF. The DNA of the CDR3 is TGTGCCAGCAGCCCAGGGGTAGCTAGCACAGATACGCAGTATTTT.

In regard to this clonotype: The junction differs from germline at one of its ends, possibly a read error. The CDR3 sequence is CASSPWTSGNTGELIF. Here the CDR3 DNA reads TGTGCCAGCAGTCCCTGGACTAGCGGGAACACCGGGGAGCTGATTTTT. This chain links TRBV6-5 with TRBJ2-2; 12 positions match TRBD2. The CDR3 consists of 16 residues. The germline V gene has CDR1 MNHEY and CDR2 SVGAGI.

This clonotype was seen more than once but under ten times. The V call is TRBV27, the J call TRBJ1-2; D is perhaps TRBD1 (6 bases). V lost 2 bases and J lost 4, with 14 bases in between. The CDR3 has 15 amino acids. CDR1 and CDR2 (germline): MNHEY, SMNVEV (reference sequence). Here the CDR3 reads CASSLKGGLIYGYTF. The CDR3 DNA reads TGTGCCAGCAGTTTAAAGGGGGGTCTTATCTATGGCTACACCTTC.

The V gene is TRBV28, the J gene TRBJ2-7; 9 positions agree with TRBD1. The V gene end was trimmed by 5 bases and the J gene end by 3 bases; junction bases not matched to a gene: 5. From germline, CDR1 is MDHEN and CDR2 SYDVKM. This CDR3 contains 14 residues. CDR3 DNA: TGTGCCAGCAGTAGGGACAGGGCTTACTACGAGCAGTACTTC. It specifies CASSRDRAYYEQYF.

This clonotype was seen a few times. This sequence joins TRBV28 and TRBJ2-7; 8 bases align to TRBD1. The CDR3 totals 15 residues. V shed 7 bases, J shed 3 bases, and the junction held 11 bases outside the gene matches. The germline gives CDR1 MDHEN, CDR2 SYDVKM. The CDR3 sequence is CASTELGTGGYEQYF. The DNA of the CDR3 is TGTGCCAGCACGGAACTCGGGACAGGAGGCTACGAGCAGTACTTC.

The gene calls are TRBV23-1 and TRBJ2-7, with 7 bases that match TRBD1. TRBV23-1 is designated an ORF whose function remains uncertain. The CDR3 covers 14 residues. Unmatched junction bases numbered 10, after V lost 4 bases and J lost 7 bases. The CDR3, as DNA: TGCGCCAGCAGTCGATACAGGGGCGCGAGGGAGCAGTACTTC. Encoded protein: CASSRYRGAREQYF.

For this clonotype: This clone may be a read error of a much larger clone one base away. The gene calls are TRBV6-6 and TRBJ2-3; D not resolved. Germline loops: CDR1 MNHNY, CDR2 SVGAGI (reference sequence). The CDR3 is 14 residues long. The DNA of the CDR3 is TGTGCCAGCAGGTACTCTGGAGCCCTGGATACGCAGTATTTT. It is translated as CASRYSGALDTQYF.

V gene TRBV5-1 combines with J gene TRBJ2-4, with D unclear. The V gene lost 3 bases and the J gene lost 11 bases, with 9 bases spanning the gap. CDR3 length equals 11 residues. Germline CDR1 is SGHRS and CDR2 is YFSETQ. CDR3 amino acids: CASSSGPLQYF. In nucleotides, the CDR3 is TGCGCCAGCAGCTCCGGGCCCCTTCAGTACTTC.

CDR3 nucleotide sequence: TGTGCCAGCAGTTTACGTGGCTACACCTTC. Translating gives CASSLRGYTF. This chain connects TRBV12-3 or TRBV12-4 to TRBJ1-2; D call uncertain. This CDR3 spans 10 amino acids. V was pared by 2 bases and J by 7 bases, with 2 bases between.

Remarks on this clonotype: A junction end diverges from the germline sequence, so it may reflect a read error. The rearrangement uses TRBV6-6 and TRBJ1-5; the D is unclear. This CDR3 spans 15 amino acids. Germline CDR1 reads MNHNY; CDR2 reads SVGAGI (reference sequence). This CDR3 is CACSYSYRSNQPQHF. CDR3 in DNA: TGTGCCTGCAGTTACTCATACAGAAGTAATCAGCCCCAGCATTTT.

The V and J genes are TRBV7-8 and TRBJ2-5; the D is unclear. This CDR3 spans 14 amino acids. CDR1 is SGHVS, CDR2 FQNEAQ, per germline. Trimming shortened V by 0 bases and J by 3 bases, and 8 bases separated the two germline ends. CDR3 residues: CASSLAVAKETQYF. CDR3 bases: TGTGCCAGCAGCTTAGCGGTGGCCAAAGAGACCCAGTACTTC.

With regard to this clonotype: This may be a read error: a much more frequent sequence differs by one nucleotide. The chain has TRBV28 and TRBJ2-1; D is undetermined. V lost 3 bases to trimming and J lost 14 bases, with 20 bases between them. The CDR3 totals 14 residues. CDR1 and CDR2 (germline): MDHEN, SYDVKM. The CDR3 nucleotides read TGTGCCAGCAGTTTCTTTACGATCGAAGACCAGGAGTTCTTC. Protein sequence: CASSFFTIEDQEFF.

To note about this clonotype: This could be a read error, since a much larger clone is one nucleotide away. V usage is TRBV7-9 and J usage is TRBJ2-6; D possibly corresponds to TRBD1 (5 bases). Germline V lookup: CDR1 SEHNR, CDR2 FQNEAQ (reference sequence). The CDR3 is 16 residues long. The CDR3 sequence: CASSLVGFSGASVLTF. For the CDR3, the DNA is TGTGCCAGCAGCTTAGTAGGATTCTCTGGGGCCAGCGTCCTGACTTTC. The whole variable domain, remainder taken from reference TRBV7-9 and TRBJ2-6, is DTGVSQNPRHKITKRGQNVTFRCDPISEHNRLYWYRQTLGQGPEFLTYFQNEAQLEKSRLLSDRFSAERPKGSFSTLEIQRTEQGDSAMYLCASSLVGFSGASVLTFGAGSRLTVL.

In the case of this clonotype: Sequence at one end of the junction differs from germline and may be a read error. This CDR3 reads CATFVGGEQFF. CDR3 DNA sequence: TGTGCCACCTTCGTCGGCGGGGAGCAGTTTTTT. This chain links TRBV10-3 with TRBJ2-2; D is possibly TRBD2 (6 bases). This CDR3 contains 11 residues. Germline CDR1 ENHRY, CDR2 SYGVKD.

With regard to this clonotype: This sequence may be a read error, since a much larger clone differs from it by one base. The chain is built from TRBV4-3 and TRBJ2-7; weak D call: TRBD2 (5 bases). The CDR3 runs 14 residues. With 4 bases removed from V and 6 bases from J, the gap between germline ends came to 16 bases. Germline V gene lookup returns CDR1 LGHNA and CDR2 YSLEER. The CDR3 bases are TGCGCCAGCAGCCGGGAAGGGAGAGGCCGCGAGCAGTACTTC. Amino acids: CASSREGRGREQYF.

This clonotype was seen ten or more times. V and J are TRBV6-2 or TRBV6-3 and TRBJ2-5; D is uncertain. Trimming removed 7 bases from V and 1 base from J, with 10 bases in between. CDR1 is MNHEY and CDR2 is SVGEGT in the germline V gene. The CDR3 has 13 amino acids. The CDR3 DNA reads TGTGCCAGCAATGACTTCATCCAAGAGACCCAGTACTTC. It is translated as CASNDFIQETQYF.

This clonotype was observed a handful of times. This chain joins TRBV7-6 and TRBJ2-2; no clear D. With 3 bases removed from V and 7 bases from J, the gap between germline ends came to 6 bases. The germline CDR1 and CDR2 sequences are SGHVS and FNYEAQ. The CDR3 has 12 residues. Written as DNA, the CDR3 is TGTGCCAGCAGCTTGGTCCACGGGGAGCTGTTTTTT. It yields the protein CASSLVHGELFF.

Here the CDR3 DNA reads TGTGCCAGCAGCTTCGGCAGTGCTAGCACAGATACGCAGTATTTT. Encoded protein: CASSFGSASTDTQYF. The rearrangement links TRBV5-5 to TRBJ2-3; D gene ambiguous. This CDR3 has 15 amino acids. Germline CDR1 reads SGHKS; CDR2 reads YYEKEE (reference sequence). V lost 2 bases and J 0 bases, leaving 10 bases between the germline ends. The complete variable domain, with remaining parts taken from reference TRBV5-5 and TRBJ2-3, reads DAGVTQSPTHLIKTRGQQVTLRCSPISGHKSVSWYQQVLGQGPQFIFQYYEKEERGRGNFPDRFSARQFPNYSSELNVNALLLGDSALYLCASSFGSASTDTQYFGPGTRLTVL.

This clonotype was found many times. The chain employs TRBV2 and TRBJ2-7, with TRBD2 matching over 10 bases. Trimming cost V 6 bases and J 2 bases; bases outside gene matches: 4. The length of the CDR3 is 14 residues. The germline V gene has CDR1 SNHLY and CDR2 FYNNEI. CDR3 in amino acids: CASSPSGGPYEQYF. The CDR3 DNA sequence: TGTGCCAGCAGCCCTAGCGGGGGCCCCTACGAGCAGTACTTC.

Concerning this clonotype: A junction boundary mismatches the germline segment, possibly from a read error. The chain carries TRBV6-2 or TRBV6-3 and TRBJ2-3, with 11 bases that match TRBD2. CDR3 length: 20 amino acids. Germline V gene sequence: CDR1 MNHEY, CDR2 SVGEGT. In DNA form, the CDR3 reads TGTGCCAGCAGTTTCCCACTGACTAGCGGGGACCCGACCGTCAGAGATACGCAGAATTTT. Residues: CASSFPLTSGDPTVRDTQNF.

There are many counts of this clonotype. The chain combines TRBV7-2 with TRBJ2-3; 10 positions match TRBD2. Germline values: CDR1 SGHTA, CDR2 FQGNSA. V shed 3 bases, J shed 4 bases, and the junction held 4 bases outside the gene matches. The length of the CDR3 is 15 residues. CDR3 sequence reads: CASSFLAGVSDTQYF. The CDR3 DNA reads TGTGCCAGCAGCTTTCTAGCGGGAGTTTCAGATACGCAGTATTTT.

The sample holds one count of this clonotype. The junction does not match germline at one end; this may be a read error. The CDR3 coding sequence is TGTGCCAGCAGTTTCCCTCCCCAGGGCTCCGGAAACACCAAATATTTT. Translation: CASSFPPQGSGNTKYF. The rearrangement joins TRBV28 to TRBJ1-3; perhaps TRBD1 as D (5 bases). Looked up from germline, CDR1 is MDHEN and CDR2 is SYDVKM. The CDR3 is made up of 16 amino acids.

This clonotype has more than one count but fewer than ten. The chain has TRBV28 and TRBJ1-5; no clear D. The CDR3 loop spans 15 amino acids. Germline V gene data show CDR1 as MDHEN and CDR2 as SYDVKM. With 5 bases removed from V and 0 bases from J, the gap between germline ends came to 11 bases. The CDR3 sequence is CASSRALTSNQPQHF. The CDR3, as DNA: TGTGCCAGCAGTAGAGCCTTAACTAGCAATCAGCCCCAGCATTTT.

Only a few counts were recorded for this clonotype. The chain combines TRBV24-1 with TRBJ2-3; TRBD2 is a possible D gene (6 bases). The CDR3 spans 13 residues. The V end lost 7 bases, the J end lost 3 bases, and 10 bases lay between the germline ends. Germline-derived CDR1 and CDR2 are KGHDR and SFDVKD. The CDR3 region has the DNA TGTGCCACCAGGCCGGGGGTAACAGATACGCAGTATTTT. Its translation is CATRPGVTDTQYF.

This clonotype was seen a handful of times. The chain has TRBV5-6 and TRBJ2-2; 7 nucleotides line up with TRBD2. Germline assignment: CDR1 SGHDT and CDR2 YYEEEE. Trimming at V came to 2 bases and at J to 4 bases, leaving 5 bases not matched to a gene. The CDR3 runs 15 residues. The CDR3 region is CASSFPSGATGELFF. In DNA form, the CDR3 reads TGTGCCAGCAGCTTTCCCAGCGGGGCCACCGGGGAGCTGTTTTTT.

In the case of this clonotype: A single base separates this from a much larger clone, so it may be a read error. The V gene is TRBV2, the J gene TRBJ2-5, with D perhaps matching TRBD1 or TRBD2 (5 bases each). Germline V CDR1 and CDR2: SNHLY, FYNNEI. Trimming stripped 6 bases from V and 7 bases from J, with 18 bases between. This CDR3 has 14 residues. The CDR3 protein is CASSSGTKKGTQYF. The CDR3, as DNA: TGTGCCAGCAGCTCCGGGACCAAAAAAGGGACCCAGTACTTC. Full variable domain (missing parts from reference TRBV2 and TRBJ2-5): EPEVTQTPSHQVTQMGQEVILRCVPISNHLYFYWYRQILGQKVEFLVSFYNNEISEKSEIFDDQFSVERPDGSNFTLKIRSTKLEDSAMYFCASSSGTKKGTQYFGPGTRLLVL.

This clonotype was observed once. Germline is not matched at one junction end, which may reflect a read error. V and J are TRBV12-3 or TRBV12-4 and TRBJ1-5, with D possibly TRBD1 on 5 matching bases. This CDR3 comprises 16 residues. Written as DNA, the CDR3 is TGTGCCAGCAGTTTATTGACAGTTGGACTCTCATGGGCCCAGCAATTT. This gives the protein CASSLLTVGLSWAQQF.

The chain carries TRBV10-3 and TRBJ1-5, with 7 bases aligning to TRBD1. Germline V CDR1 and CDR2: ENHRY, SYGVKD. CDR3 length: 14 amino acids. V was clipped by 1 base and J by 8 bases; unmatched bases: 5. DNA for the CDR3: TGTGCCATCAGTGAGTGGCAGGGGGGAAAGCCCCAGCATTTT. It specifies CAISEWQGGKPQHF.